These T cell receptor beta chains were read from a single sample in a study of Ad26.COV2.S vaccination and SARS-CoV-2 variants. The method was immunoSEQ multiplex PCR; TCRdb's version includes in-frame clones alone and lacks a portion of them. This table has roughly 320,000 clones, around 86% appearing once. The specimen was peripheral blood, collected in a trial of Ad26.COV2.S vaccine versus placebo. These receptors all stem from a person aged 18-60 years who received the Ad26.COV2.S COVID-19 vaccine or a placebo. Each CDR3 is given with its conserved first and last residue. The D gene is left open where the match is weak. A clone size is listed for some rows: how often the clone was seen (once, few, many), or a class if it is expanded.

CDR3aa	CDR3nt	abundance	v_gene	j_gene	d_gene
CASSLAGGPEETQYF	TGTGCCAGCAGCTTAGCGGGGGGGCCGGAGGAGACCCAGTACTTC	once	TRBV7-6	TRBJ2-5	.
CASNTLGDQQGYTF	TGTGCCAGTAACACCTTAGGGGACCAGCAGGGCTACACCTTC	.	TRBV19	TRBJ1-2	.
CASSQILGEKLFF	TGTGCCAGCAGCCAAATCCTAGGGGAAAAACTGTTTTTT	.	TRBV7-9	TRBJ1-4	.
CASSFNYEQYF	TGTGCCAGCAGCTTTAACTACGAGCAGTACTTC	many	TRBV3-1/TRBV3-2	TRBJ2-7	.
CASSHIKGHRGGNEQFF	TGTGCCAGCAGCCATATTAAAGGCCACAGGGGCGGCAATGAGCAGTTCTTC	.	TRBV3-1/TRBV3-2	TRBJ2-1	TRBD1
CASSLGGIEQYF	TGCGCCAGCAGCTTGGGGGGGATAGAGCAGTACTTC	.	TRBV5-1	TRBJ2-7	.
CASSTGQLTNTGELFF	TGTGCCAGCAGTACCGGACAACTAACGAACACCGGGGAGCTGTTTTTT	few	TRBV9	TRBJ2-2	.
CASSRDRSSGNTIYF	TGTGCCAGCAGTAGGGACAGAAGCTCTGGAAACACCATATATTTT	.	TRBV27	TRBJ1-3	TRBD1
CASSDWTGGTGELFF	TGTGCCAGCAGCGATTGGACAGGGGGGACCGGGGAGCTGTTTTTT	few	TRBV3-1/TRBV3-2	TRBJ2-2	TRBD1
CASSLGRETEQYF	TGTGCCAGCAGCTTGGGCAGGGAAACCGAGCAGTACTTC	.	TRBV7-3	TRBJ2-7	.
CASSLPYRGLTETQYF	TGTGCCAGCAGCCTACCTTACAGGGGGCTTACGGAGACCCAGTACTTC	.	TRBV5-6	TRBJ2-5	TRBD1
CASSVRATTGELFF	TGTGCCAGCAGCGTTAGGGCCACCACCGGGGAGCTGTTTTTT	.	TRBV9	TRBJ2-2	.
CASTPDGGTEAFF	TGTGCCAGCACCCCCGATGGGGGAACTGAAGCTTTCTTT	.	TRBV12-3/TRBV12-4	TRBJ1-1	.
CASSVVQGPSSYNSPLHF	TGTGCCAGCAGTGTGGTTCAGGGACCGAGCTCCTATAATTCACCCCTCCACTTT	.	TRBV6-4	TRBJ1-6	.
CAWEEGLGGNQPQHF	TGTGCCTGGGAAGAGGGGCTGGGAGGCAATCAGCCCCAGCATTTT	.	TRBV30	TRBJ1-5	.
CASSVGAGRENTEAFF	TGTGCCAGCAGCGTAGGGGCAGGGAGGGAAAACACTGAAGCTTTCTTT	.	TRBV9	TRBJ1-1	.
CASSYSGQAEEKLFF	TGTGCCAGCAGTTACTCGGGACAGGCTGAAGAAAAACTGTTTTTT	.	TRBV6-7	TRBJ1-4	TRBD1
CASSSVEAGPTYEQYF	TGTGCCAGCAGCTCAGTCGAAGCAGGCCCCACCTACGAGCAGTACTTC	.	TRBV5-8	TRBJ2-7	.
CASSFDSPLHF	TGTGCCAGCAGTTTTGATTCACCCCTCCACTTT	.	TRBV12-3/TRBV12-4	TRBJ1-6	.
CAWSAPDREDTEAFF	TGTGCCTGGAGTGCACCCGACAGGGAGGACACTGAAGCTTTCTTT	.	TRBV30	TRBJ1-1	TRBD1
CASRGRGWTGELFF	TGTGCCAGCAGGGGCAGGGGGTGGACCGGGGAGCTGTTTTTT	.	TRBV2	TRBJ2-2	TRBD1
CAWSVRALPDTQYF	TGTGCCTGGAGTGTTAGGGCCCTCCCAGATACGCAGTATTTT	once	TRBV30	TRBJ2-3	.
CASSPGQGALGDNEQFF	TGTGCCAGCAGCCCTGGACAGGGGGCCTTGGGGGACAATGAGCAGTTCTTC	.	TRBV11-3	TRBJ2-1	TRBD1
CASSPGPGGKEKQYF	TGTGCCAGCAGCCCCGGCCCAGGGGGCAAGGAAAAGCAGTACTTC	.	TRBV3-1/TRBV3-2	TRBJ2-7	TRBD1
CASSKRTGGKQPQHF	TGTGCCAGCAGCAAGAGGACAGGGGGCAAACAGCCCCAGCATTTT	.	TRBV5-8	TRBJ1-5	TRBD1
CASSYVRVDIYGYTF	TGTGCCAGCAGTTACGTTAGGGTCGATATCTATGGCTACACCTTC	.	TRBV6-5	TRBJ1-2	.
CASSWGQGAGDTQYF	TGTGCCAGCAGCTGGGGGCAGGGGGCGGGAGATACGCAGTATTTT	.	TRBV5-4	TRBJ2-3	TRBD1
CASSFWGQPKVALAINEQFF	TGCGCCAGCAGCTTCTGGGGACAGCCTAAAGTGGCGCTAGCCATCAATGAGCAGTTCTTC	once	TRBV5-1	TRBJ2-1	TRBD1
CASSPTRRLTYNEQFF	TGTGCCAGCAGCCCGACCAGGCGACTAACATACAATGAGCAGTTCTTC	few	TRBV14	TRBJ2-1	.
CASSVQGHSYEQYF	TGTGCCAGCAGCGTACAGGGCCACTCCTACGAGCAGTACTTC	.	TRBV9	TRBJ2-7	.
CASSPGTGDYEQYF	TGTGCCAGCTCCCCCGGGACAGGGGACTACGAGCAGTACTTC	.	TRBV18	TRBJ2-7	TRBD1
CAISESPLNGYTF	TGTGCCATCAGTGAGTCGCCATTAAATGGCTACACCTTC	.	TRBV10-3	TRBJ1-2	.
CASSQDAGTVYGYTF	TGCGCCAGCAGCCAAGACGCCGGGACAGTCTATGGCTACACCTTC	.	TRBV4-1	TRBJ1-2	TRBD1
CASSRTGAAEQFF	TGTGCCAGCAGTAGGACAGGGGCAGCTGAGCAGTTCTTC	.	TRBV7-9	TRBJ2-1	TRBD1
CASSISGESGNTIYF	TGTGCCAGTAGTATATCTGGGGAAAGTGGAAACACCATATATTTT	.	TRBV19	TRBJ1-3	.
CASSPGTAVGYTF	TGTGCCAGCAGCCCAGGGACAGCGGTTGGCTACACCTTC	.	TRBV7-3	TRBJ1-2	TRBD1
CASSLLQEQFF	TGTGCCAGCAGCTTGCTCCAGGAGCAGTTCTTC	.	TRBV5-6	TRBJ2-1	.
CASSGLDNEQFF	TGTGCCAGCAGTGGCCTAGACAATGAGCAGTTCTTC	.	TRBV6-4	TRBJ2-1	.
CASSQGRDRYF	TGCGCCAGCAGCCAAGGCAGGGACAGGTACTTC	once	TRBV4-1	TRBJ2-7	TRBD1
CAQESNKGGETQYF	TGTGCCCAGGAAAGCAACAAGGGAGGAGAGACCCAGTACTTC	.	TRBV30	TRBJ2-5	.
CASSNGGRHEGTQYF	TGCGCCAGCAGTAACGGGGGCAGGCACGAGGGGACCCAGTACTTC	.	TRBV5-1	TRBJ2-5	.
CASSYSYRGASGELFF	TGTGCCAGCAGTTACTCATATAGGGGGGCGTCCGGGGAGCTGTTTTTT	once	TRBV6-6	TRBJ2-2	.
CASSLGDHSPLHF	TGCGCCAGCAGCTTGGGTGATCATTCACCCCTCCACTTT	.	TRBV5-1	TRBJ1-6	.
CASSQGPGTGITRNYGYTF	TGTGCCAGCAGCCAAGGACCCGGGACAGGGATAACTAGGAACTATGGCTACACCTTC	few	TRBV4-2	TRBJ1-2	TRBD1
CASSLSGGFNYGYTF	TGTGCCAGCAGCTTAAGCGGTGGCTTTAACTATGGCTACACCTTC	.	TRBV7-3	TRBJ1-2	.